There are a few counts of the clone carrying this T cell receptor beta chain. Its target is not known. The data belong to a study of blood T cells in healthy people across ages. The study's findings and limits: Possibly confounding the expanded clonotype changes was the fact that donor CMV status was unknown.

Researchers isolated at least 7 million PBMCs per sample. V dropped 1 base and J dropped 0 bases, with 9 bases sitting between them. The CDR3 runs to 15 residues. The second PCR ran roughly 7 to 12 cycles with a sample-barcoded 5' primer and J-beta primers. TCRdb recomputed calls from the 5' RACE reads with MiXCR, one row per CDR3 protein. This sample has fewer than 2,000,000 distinct CDR3 sequences, with roughly two fifths found just once. The sequence was obtained from a human donor in good health. The chain joins TRBV12-3 or TRBV12-4 to TRBJ1-2, with D unresolved. Source material: blood. The CDR3 loop reads CASSLGGRPNYGYTF. CDR3 nucleotides: TGTGCCAGCAGTTTAGGCGGACGGCCTAACTATGGCTACACCTTC.